The sequence of this T cell receptor beta chain was determined in a study of PD-1 blockade in classical Hodgkin lymphoma. Data came from immunoSEQ multiplex PCR; TCRdb stores just in-frame clones and leaves some out. The sample yields approximately 50,000 clones, 88% seen once. Every patient had relapsed following autologous stem cell transplantation, and cohorts differed in brentuximab vedotin exposure. The starting material was peripheral blood mononuclear cells (PBMCs), obtained before the second cycle of nivolumab. The TCR comes from a human donor with classical Hodgkin lymphoma.

CDR3 bases: TGCGCCAGCAGCTTGTCGGGACAAGAGACCCAGTACTTC. Translated: CASSLSGQETQYF. The rearrangement links TRBV5-1 to TRBJ2-5, with D perhaps TRBD2 (5 bases). The CDR3 spans 13 residues. Germline-derived CDR1 and CDR2 are SGHRS and YFSETQ. V lost 1 base, J lost 2 bases, and 6 bases lay in between.